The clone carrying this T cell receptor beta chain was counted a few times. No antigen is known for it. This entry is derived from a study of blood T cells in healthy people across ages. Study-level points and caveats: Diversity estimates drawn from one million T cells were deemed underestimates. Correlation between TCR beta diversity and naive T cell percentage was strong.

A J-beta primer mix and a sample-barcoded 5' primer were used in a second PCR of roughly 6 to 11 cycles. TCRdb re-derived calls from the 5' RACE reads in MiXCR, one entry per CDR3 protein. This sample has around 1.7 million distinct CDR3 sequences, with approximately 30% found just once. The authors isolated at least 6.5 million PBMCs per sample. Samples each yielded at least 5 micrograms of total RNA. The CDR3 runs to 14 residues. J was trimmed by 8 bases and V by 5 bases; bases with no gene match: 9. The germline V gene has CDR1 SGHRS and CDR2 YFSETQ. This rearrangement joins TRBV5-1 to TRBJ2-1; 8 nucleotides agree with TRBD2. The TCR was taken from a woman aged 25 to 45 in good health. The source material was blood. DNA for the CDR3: TGCGCCAGCAGGAAGGGACTAGAATTAGATGAGCAGTTCTTC. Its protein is CASRKGLELDEQFF. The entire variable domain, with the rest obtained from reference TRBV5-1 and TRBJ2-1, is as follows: KAGVTQTPRYLIKTRGQQVTLSCSPISGHRSVSWYQQTPGQGLQFLFEYFSETQRNKGNFPGRFSGRQFSNSRSEMNVSTLELGDSALYLCASRKGLELDEQFFGPGTRLTVL.